These 5 T cell receptor beta chains share one sample of origin, sequenced in a study of a mutant IDH1 vaccine in newly diagnosed glioma (TCRdb year 2021). The label giving this sample's time point can be read as: baseline, week 1 (first vaccination visit). The treatment or condition label, read with the paper, signifies: pre-vaccination baseline after standard-of-care therapy. The library was obtained by the immunoSEQ multiplex PCR assay. TCRdb retrieved this table from immuneACCESS and kept in-frame rearrangements only. Not all clones are present; in checked studies, unresolved V genes account for under half, and no reason is known for the remainder. The sample table holds tens of thousands of clones, of which roughly 80% were seen once. The ten largest clones add up to around 7.4% of the sample. The sample here was PBMCs, taken from a glioma patient treated with radiotherapy, temozolomide or both. These receptors all stem from a woman aged 45 to 65 with glioma.

This clone turned up a few times. The gene calls are TRBV1 and TRBJ1-1; TRBD1, the D gene given by the table, was not confirmed from the DNA. TRBV1 is a known pseudogene. The CDR3 consists of 15 residues. The CDR3 sequence is CTSSQDLDRKPEAFF. In nucleotides, the CDR3 is TGCACCAGCAGCCAAGATCTGGACAGAAAACCTGAAGCTTTCTTT.

The chain uses TRBV5-4 and TRBJ2-7; 7 nucleotides match TRBD2. The germline CDR1 and CDR2 sequences are SGHNT and YYREEE (reference sequence). The V and J ends lost 2 bases and 3 bases, in that order; junction bases with no gene match: 11. The CDR3 is made up of 16 amino acids. This CDR3 is CASSFGGQRGGYEQYF. The CDR3 DNA reads TGTGCCAGCAGCTTCGGTGGGCAGCGGGGTGGCTACGAGCAGTACTTC.

The chain employs TRBV5-1 and TRBJ1-3; D gene ambiguous. Trimming removed 3 bases at V and 0 bases at J, with 16 bases between. Germline V CDR1 and CDR2: SGHRS, YFSETQ. This CDR3 has 17 amino acids. CDR3 sequence (DNA): TGCGCCAGCAGCTCTGGGCCACTCATTAACTCTGGAAACACCATATATTTT. Its protein product is CASSSGPLINSGNTIYF.

The V call is TRBV29-1, the J call TRBJ2-3; 8 bases are shared with TRBD2. This CDR3 is built from 16 residues. V trimming: 5 bases; J trimming: 2 bases; junction bases outside the gene matches: 12. Germline-derived CDR1 and CDR2 are SQVTM and ANQGSEA. CDR3 protein: CSVKSGGYFVTDTQYF. The CDR3 DNA reads as TGCAGCGTTAAAAGCGGGGGTTACTTCGTCACAGATACGCAGTATTTT.

V is TRBV6-5 and J is TRBJ2-3; D is ambiguous. Trimming removed 8 bases at V and 5 bases at J, with 8 bases between. The germline CDR1 and CDR2 sequences are MNHEY and SVGAGI. This CDR3 spans 11 amino acids. CDR3 nucleotide sequence: TGTGCCAGCGGGCTGGAAGATACGCAGTATTTT. Residues: CASGLEDTQYF.